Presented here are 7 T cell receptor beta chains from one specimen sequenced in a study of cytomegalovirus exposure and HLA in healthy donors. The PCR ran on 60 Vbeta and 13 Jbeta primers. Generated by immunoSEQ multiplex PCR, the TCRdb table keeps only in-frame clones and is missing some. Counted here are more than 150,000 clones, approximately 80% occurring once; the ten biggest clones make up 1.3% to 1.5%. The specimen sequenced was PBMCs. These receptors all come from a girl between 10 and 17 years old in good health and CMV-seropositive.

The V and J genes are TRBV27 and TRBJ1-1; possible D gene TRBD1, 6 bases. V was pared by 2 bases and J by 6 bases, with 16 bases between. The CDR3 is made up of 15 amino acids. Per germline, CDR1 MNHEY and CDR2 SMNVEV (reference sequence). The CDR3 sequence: CASSLMTRGYPEAFF. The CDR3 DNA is TGTGCCAGCAGTTTAATGACCAGGGGTTATCCTGAAGCTTTCTTT.

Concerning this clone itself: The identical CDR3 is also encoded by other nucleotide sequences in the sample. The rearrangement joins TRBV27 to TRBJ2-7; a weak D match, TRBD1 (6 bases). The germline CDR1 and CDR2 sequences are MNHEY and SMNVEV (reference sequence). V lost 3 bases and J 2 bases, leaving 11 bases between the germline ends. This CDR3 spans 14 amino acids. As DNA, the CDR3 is TGTGCCAGCAGTTTTCTGGCAGGGGCCTACGAGCAGTACTTC. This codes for CASSFLAGAYEQYF.

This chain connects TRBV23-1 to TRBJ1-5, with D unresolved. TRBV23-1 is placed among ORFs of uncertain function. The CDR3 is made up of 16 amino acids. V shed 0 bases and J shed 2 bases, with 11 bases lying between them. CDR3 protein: CASSQSRTNGNQPQHF. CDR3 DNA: TGCGCCAGCAGTCAATCCCGGACTAATGGCAATCAGCCCCAGCATTTT.

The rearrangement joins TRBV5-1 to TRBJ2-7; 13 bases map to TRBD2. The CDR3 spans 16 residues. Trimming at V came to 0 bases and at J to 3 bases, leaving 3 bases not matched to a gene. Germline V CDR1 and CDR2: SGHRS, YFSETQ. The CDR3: CASSLEGLAGIYEQYF. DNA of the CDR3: TGCGCCAGCAGCTTGGAGGGACTAGCGGGGATCTACGAGCAGTACTTC.

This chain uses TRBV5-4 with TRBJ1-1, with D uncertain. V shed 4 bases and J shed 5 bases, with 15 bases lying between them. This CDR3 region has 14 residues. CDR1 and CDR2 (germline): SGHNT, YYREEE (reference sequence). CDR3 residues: CASSPGMLRTEAFF. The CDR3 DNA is TGTGCCAGCAGCCCCGGGATGCTGAGGACTGAAGCTTTCTTT.

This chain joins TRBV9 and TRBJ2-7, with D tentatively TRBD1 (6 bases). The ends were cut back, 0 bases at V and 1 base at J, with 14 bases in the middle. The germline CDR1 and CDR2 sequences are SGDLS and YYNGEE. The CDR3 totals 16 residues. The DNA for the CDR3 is TGTGCCAGCAGCGTAGCCGAGTTTACAGGGTCCTACGAGCAGTACTTC. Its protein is CASSVAEFTGSYEQYF.

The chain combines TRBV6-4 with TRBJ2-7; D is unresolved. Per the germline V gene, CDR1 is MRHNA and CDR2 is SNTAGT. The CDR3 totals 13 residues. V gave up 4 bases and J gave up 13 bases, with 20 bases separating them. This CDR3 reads CASSVTIQREKYF. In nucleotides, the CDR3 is TGTGCCAGCAGTGTAACGATTCAGCGCGAGAAATACTTC.